A single T cell receptor (beta chain) is shown here with its context. Its antigen is as yet unknown. The data originate from a study of cytomegalovirus exposure and HLA in healthy donors. Background on the study: Clustering assigned over 70% of the 350 to 400 genotyped donors to the Caucasian-associated ancestry cluster. Study-wide results and caveats: Listed as cytomegalovirus-associated were 150 or so TCR beta chains. It was confirmed in vitro that a few of the CMV-associated chains were specific for CMV antigens.

The PCR employed 60 Vbeta primers together with 13 Jbeta primers. The assay was immunoSEQ multiplex PCR, and TCRdb's table has in-frame clones only and misses some. The sample includes about 140,000 clones, just under 80% of them seen just once. Trimming at V came to 7 bases and at J to 4 bases, leaving 3 bases not matched to a gene. The CDR3 loop spans 13 amino acids. The germline V gene has CDR1 LNHDA and CDR2 SQIVND (reference sequence). The sequencing input was PBMCs. V usage is TRBV19 and J usage is TRBJ2-3; 9 bases are shared with TRBD2. This TCR was sampled from a man aged 25-40 years in good health and CMV-seronegative. CDR3 protein: CASTVAGADTQYF. The CDR3 region has the DNA TGTGCCAGTACCGTAGCGGGGGCAGATACGCAGTATTTT.